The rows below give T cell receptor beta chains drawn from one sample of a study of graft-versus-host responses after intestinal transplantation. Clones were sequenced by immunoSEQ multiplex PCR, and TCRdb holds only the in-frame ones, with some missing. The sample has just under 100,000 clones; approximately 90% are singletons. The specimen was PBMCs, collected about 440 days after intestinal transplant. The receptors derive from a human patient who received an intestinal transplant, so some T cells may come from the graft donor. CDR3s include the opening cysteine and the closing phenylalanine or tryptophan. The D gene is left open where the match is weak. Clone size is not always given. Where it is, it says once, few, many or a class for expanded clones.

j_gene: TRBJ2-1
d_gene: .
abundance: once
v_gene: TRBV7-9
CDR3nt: TGTGCCAGCAGCTTAGGGGCAGCCTACAATGAGCAGTTCTTC
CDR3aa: CASSLGAAYNEQFF

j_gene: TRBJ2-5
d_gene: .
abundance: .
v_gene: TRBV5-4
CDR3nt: TGTGCCAGCAGCTTGGGAGGGACGGCTGCGATGGGGACCCAGTACTTC
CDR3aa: CASSLGGTAAMGTQYF

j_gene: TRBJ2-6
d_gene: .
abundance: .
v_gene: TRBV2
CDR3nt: TGTGCCAGCAGTGGGGGACAAGACTCTGGGGCCAACGTCCTGACTTTC
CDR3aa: CASSGGQDSGANVLTF

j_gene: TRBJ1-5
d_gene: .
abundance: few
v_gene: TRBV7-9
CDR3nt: TGTGCCAGCAGCTTAGAGGCCGGGGAGGCTCAGCCCCAGCATTTT
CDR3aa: CASSLEAGEAQPQHF

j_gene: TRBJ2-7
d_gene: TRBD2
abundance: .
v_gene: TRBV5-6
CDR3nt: TGTGCCAGCAGCTTGGGTGGCGGGGGGGGCCACGAGCAGTACTTC
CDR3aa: CASSLGGGGGHEQYF

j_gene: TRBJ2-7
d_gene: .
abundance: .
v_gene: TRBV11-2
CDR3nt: TGTGCCAGCAGCTTAGATCCCGGGCGCTCCTACGAGCAGTACTTC
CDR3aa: CASSLDPGRSYEQYF

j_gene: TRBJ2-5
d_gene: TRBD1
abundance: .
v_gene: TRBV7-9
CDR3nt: TGTGCCAGCAGCTTGGGACAGCCTACGCAAGAGACCCAGTACTTC
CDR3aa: CASSLGQPTQETQYF

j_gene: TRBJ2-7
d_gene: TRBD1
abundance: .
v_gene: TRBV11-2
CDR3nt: TGTGCCAGCAGCTTAGACGGACAGGGGGCCTACGAGCAGTACTTC
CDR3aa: CASSLDGQGAYEQYF

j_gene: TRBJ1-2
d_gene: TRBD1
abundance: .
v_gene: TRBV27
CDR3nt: TGTGCCAGCAGTCGGACACCAGGGGGTTTTGACCTTGGCTACACCTTC
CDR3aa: CASSRTPGGFDLGYTF

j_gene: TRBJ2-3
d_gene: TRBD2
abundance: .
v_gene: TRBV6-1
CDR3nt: TGTGCCAGCAGTGAGATTAGCGGGGTCACAGATACGCAGTATTTT
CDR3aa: CASSEISGVTDTQYF

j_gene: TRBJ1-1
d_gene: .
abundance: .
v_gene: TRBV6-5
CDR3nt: TGTGCCAGCAGCCCCCAGGGGTTTGAAGCTTTCTTT
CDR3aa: CASSPQGFEAFF

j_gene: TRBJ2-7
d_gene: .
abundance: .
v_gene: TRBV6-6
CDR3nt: TGTGCCAGCAGTTACTACTCAGTGGGCTCCTACGAGCAGTACTTC
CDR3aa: CASSYYSVGSYEQYF

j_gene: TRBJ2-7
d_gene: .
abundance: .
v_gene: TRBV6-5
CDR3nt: TGTGCCAGACAGGGCTCCCCCTACGAGCAGTACTTC
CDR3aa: CARQGSPYEQYF

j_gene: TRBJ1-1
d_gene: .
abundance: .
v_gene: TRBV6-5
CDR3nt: TGTGCCAGCAGCCCACTGCCGGGCCAAGAAGCTTTCTTT
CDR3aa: CASSPLPGQEAFF

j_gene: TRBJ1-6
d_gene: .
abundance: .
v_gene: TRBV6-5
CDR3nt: TGTGCCAGCAGTTACGGGATGGGGAATTCACCCCTCCACTTT
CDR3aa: CASSYGMGNSPLHF

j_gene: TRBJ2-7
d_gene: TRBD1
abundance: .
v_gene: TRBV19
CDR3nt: TGTGCCAGTAGTCTATATGGGGGACAGGGGATCGACGAGCAGTACTTC
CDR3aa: CASSLYGGQGIDEQYF

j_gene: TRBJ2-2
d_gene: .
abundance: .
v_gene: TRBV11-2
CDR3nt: TGTGCCAGCAGCCTAGTGGGGGTTAGTACCGGGGAGCTGTTTTTT
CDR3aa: CASSLVGVSTGELFF

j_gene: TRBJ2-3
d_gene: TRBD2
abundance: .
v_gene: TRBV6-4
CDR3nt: TGTGCCAGCAGTGACTCGGAGGCGGGGGGGGCAGATACGCAGTATTTT
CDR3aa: CASSDSEAGGADTQYF

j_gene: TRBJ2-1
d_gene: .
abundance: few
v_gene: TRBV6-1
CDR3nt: TGTGCCAGCAGTGAAAGGCACCCCAATGAGCAGTTCTTC
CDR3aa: CASSERHPNEQFF

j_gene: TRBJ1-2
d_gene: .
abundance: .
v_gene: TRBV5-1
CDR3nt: TGCGCCAGCAGCGAGAACTATGGCTACACCTTC
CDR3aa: CASSENYGYTF

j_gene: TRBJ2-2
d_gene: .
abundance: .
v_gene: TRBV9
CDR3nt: TGTGCCAGCAGCGTAGCTCCGGGGGGCGCCGGGTCCGGGGAGCTGTTTTTT
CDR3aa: CASSVAPGGAGSGELFF

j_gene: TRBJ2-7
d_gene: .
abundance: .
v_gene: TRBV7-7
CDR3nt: TGTGCTAGCAGCTTCACCCCGGCGGACGAGCAGTACTTC
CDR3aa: CASSFTPADEQYF

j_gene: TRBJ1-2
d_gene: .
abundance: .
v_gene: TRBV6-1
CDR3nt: TGTGCCAGCAGGACACCCCGGCAGGGGTCCTATGGCTACACCTTC
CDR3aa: CASRTPRQGSYGYTF

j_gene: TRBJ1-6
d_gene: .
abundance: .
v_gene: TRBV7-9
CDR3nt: TGTGCCAGCAGCTTACCCGGGCACCTAAATGGACCCCTCCACTTT
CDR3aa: CASSLPGHLNGPLHF

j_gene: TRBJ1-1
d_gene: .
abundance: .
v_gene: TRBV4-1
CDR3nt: TGCGCCAGCAGCCGTGAGGGTGGCAGCCTGAACACTGAAGCTTTCTTT
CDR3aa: CASSREGGSLNTEAFF

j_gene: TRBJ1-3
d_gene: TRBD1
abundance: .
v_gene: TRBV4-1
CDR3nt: TGCGCCAGCAGCCAGCAGCCAAGGGACAGAAACTCTGGAAACACCATATATTTT
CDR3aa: CASSQQPRDRNSGNTIYF

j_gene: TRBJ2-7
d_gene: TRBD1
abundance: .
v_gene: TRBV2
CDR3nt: TGTGCCAGCAGTGATTCAGGGGGCGGGTCCTACGAGCAGTACTTC
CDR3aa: CASSDSGGGSYEQYF

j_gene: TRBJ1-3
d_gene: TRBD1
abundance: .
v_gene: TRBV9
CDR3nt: TGTGCCAGCAGGCCTCCCGGGACAGGCATGGACACCATATATTTT
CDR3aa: CASRPPGTGMDTIYF

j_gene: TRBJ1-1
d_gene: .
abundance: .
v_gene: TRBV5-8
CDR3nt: TGTGCCAGCAGTCCCGGCAGGGTGAACACTGAAGCTTTCTTT
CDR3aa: CASSPGRVNTEAFF

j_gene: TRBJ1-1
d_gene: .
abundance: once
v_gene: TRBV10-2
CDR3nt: TGCGCCAGCTCCGGAGGGGAGTACACTGAAGCTTTCTTT
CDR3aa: CASSGGEYTEAFF

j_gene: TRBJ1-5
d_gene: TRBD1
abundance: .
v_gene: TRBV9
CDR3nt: TGTGCCAGCAGCTTAACAGGGGGCAATCAGCCCCAGCATTTT
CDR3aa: CASSLTGGNQPQHF

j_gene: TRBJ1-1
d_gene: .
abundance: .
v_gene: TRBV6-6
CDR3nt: TGTGCCAGCAATCCGTTAGGCTTTTCTGAAGCTTTCTTT
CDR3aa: CASNPLGFSEAFF

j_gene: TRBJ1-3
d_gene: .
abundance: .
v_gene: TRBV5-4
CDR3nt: TGTGCCAGCAGAACCTGGGGATCTGGAAACACCATATATTTT
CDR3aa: CASRTWGSGNTIYF

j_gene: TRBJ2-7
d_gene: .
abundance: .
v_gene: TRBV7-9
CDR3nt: TGTGCCAGCAGCTTAGCGCGTCTGCACGAGCAGTACTTC
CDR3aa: CASSLARLHEQYF

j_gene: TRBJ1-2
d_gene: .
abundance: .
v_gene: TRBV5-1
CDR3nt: TGCGCCAGCAGCTTGAGACTTAAATCCGGCTACACCTTC
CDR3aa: CASSLRLKSGYTF

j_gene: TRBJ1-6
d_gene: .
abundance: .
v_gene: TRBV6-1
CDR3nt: TGTGCCAGCAGTGAAGTTTTCAGGGGAGGTAATTCACCCCTCCACTTT
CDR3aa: CASSEVFRGGNSPLHF

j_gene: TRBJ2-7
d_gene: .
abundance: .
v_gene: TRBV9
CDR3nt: TGTGCCAGCAGCCCCCAGGACGGGACGTGGCAGTACTTC
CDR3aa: CASSPQDGTWQYF

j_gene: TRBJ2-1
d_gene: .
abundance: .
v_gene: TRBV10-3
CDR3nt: TGTGCCATCAGAGACCCCCGGGACTTAAACAATGAGCAGTTCTTC
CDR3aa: CAIRDPRDLNNEQFF

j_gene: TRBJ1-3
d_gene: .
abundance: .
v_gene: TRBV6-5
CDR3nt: TGTGCCAGCAGTTACGGGGACTTTTCTGGAAACACCATATATTTT
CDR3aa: CASSYGDFSGNTIYF

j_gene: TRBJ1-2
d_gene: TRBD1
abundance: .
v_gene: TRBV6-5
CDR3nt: TGTGCCAGCACACGGACAGGATATGGCTACACCTTC
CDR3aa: CASTRTGYGYTF

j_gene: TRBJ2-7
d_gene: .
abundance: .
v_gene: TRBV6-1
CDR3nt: TGTGCCAGCAGGGAGTCGTCCTTTGGGGTTTACGAGCAGTACTTC
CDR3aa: CASRESSFGVYEQYF

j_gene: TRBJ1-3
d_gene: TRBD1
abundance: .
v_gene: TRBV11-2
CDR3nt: TGTGCCAGCAGCTTAGACGACAGGGCCCCGGAATATTTT
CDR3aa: CASSLDDRAPEYF

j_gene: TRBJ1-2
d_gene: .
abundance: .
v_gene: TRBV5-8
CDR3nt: TGTGCCAGCAGCTTGGTTCCACCCACTAACTATGGCTACACCTTC
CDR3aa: CASSLVPPTNYGYTF

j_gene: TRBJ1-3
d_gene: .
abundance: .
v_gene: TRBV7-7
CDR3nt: TGTGCTGTGAGAGGGGGAAACACCATATATTTT
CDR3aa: CAVRGGNTIYF